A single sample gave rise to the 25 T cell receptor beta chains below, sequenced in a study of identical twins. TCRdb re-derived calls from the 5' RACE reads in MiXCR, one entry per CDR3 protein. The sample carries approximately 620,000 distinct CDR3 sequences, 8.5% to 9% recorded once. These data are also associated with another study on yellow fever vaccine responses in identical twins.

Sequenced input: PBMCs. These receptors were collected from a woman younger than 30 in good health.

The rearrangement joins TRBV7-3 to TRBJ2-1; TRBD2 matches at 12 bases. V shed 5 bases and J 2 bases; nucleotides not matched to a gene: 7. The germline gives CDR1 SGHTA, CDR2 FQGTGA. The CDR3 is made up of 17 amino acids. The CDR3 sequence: CASSPGLAGNPYNEQFF. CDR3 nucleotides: TGTGCCAGCAGCCCCGGACTAGCGGGGAACCCCTACAATGAGCAGTTCTTC.

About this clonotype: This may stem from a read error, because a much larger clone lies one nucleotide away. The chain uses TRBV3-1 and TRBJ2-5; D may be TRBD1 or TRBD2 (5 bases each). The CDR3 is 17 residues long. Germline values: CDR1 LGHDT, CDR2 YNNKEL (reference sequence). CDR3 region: CACSQDGTALLKETQYF. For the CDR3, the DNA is TGTGCCTGCAGCCAAGACGGGACCGCTTTACTTAAAGAGACCCAGTACTTC.

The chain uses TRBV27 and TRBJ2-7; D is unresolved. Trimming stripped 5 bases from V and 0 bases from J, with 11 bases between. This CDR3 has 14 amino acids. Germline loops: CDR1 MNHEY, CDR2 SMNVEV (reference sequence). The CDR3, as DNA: TGTGCCAGCAGTACCTACAGCAGCTCCTACGAGCAGTACTTC. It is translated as CASSTYSSSYEQYF.

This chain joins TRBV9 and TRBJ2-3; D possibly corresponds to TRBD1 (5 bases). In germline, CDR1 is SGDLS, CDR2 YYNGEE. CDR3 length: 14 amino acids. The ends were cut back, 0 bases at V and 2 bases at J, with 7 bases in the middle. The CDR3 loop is CASSVEQDTDTQYF. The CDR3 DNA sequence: TGTGCCAGCAGCGTAGAACAGGACACAGATACGCAGTATTTT.

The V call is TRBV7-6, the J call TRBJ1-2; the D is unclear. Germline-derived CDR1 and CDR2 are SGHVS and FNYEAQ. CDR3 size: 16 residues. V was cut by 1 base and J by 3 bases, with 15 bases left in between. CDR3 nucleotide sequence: TGTGCCAGCAGCTTAGTTAAATTTAAGGGTTACTATGGCTACACCTTC. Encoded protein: CASSLVKFKGYYGYTF.

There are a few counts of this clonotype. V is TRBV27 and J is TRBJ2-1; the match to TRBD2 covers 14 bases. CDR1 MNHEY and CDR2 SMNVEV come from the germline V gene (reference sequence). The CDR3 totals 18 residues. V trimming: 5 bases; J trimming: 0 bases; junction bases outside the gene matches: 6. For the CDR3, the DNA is TGTGCCAGCAGTCGACGACTAGCGGGGGGGAGCTCCTACAATGAGCAGTTCTTC. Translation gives CASSRRLAGGSSYNEQFF.

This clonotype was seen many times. The DNA of the CDR3 is TGTGCCATCAGAGATGATCGGGGGAGAGTCGACGAGCAGTACTTC. Residues: CAIRDDRGRVDEQYF. This chain uses TRBV10-3 with TRBJ2-7; weak D call: TRBD2 (6 bases). Trimming removed 6 bases at V and 5 bases at J, with 20 bases between. The CDR3 length is 15 residues. Per the germline V gene, CDR1 is ENHRY and CDR2 is SYGVKD.

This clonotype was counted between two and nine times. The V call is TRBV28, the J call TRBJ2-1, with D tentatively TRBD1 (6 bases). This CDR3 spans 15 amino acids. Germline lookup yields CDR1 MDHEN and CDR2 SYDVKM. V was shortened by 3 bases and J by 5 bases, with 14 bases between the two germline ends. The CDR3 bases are TGTGCCAGCAGTTTTCAGTCAGGGGCGAACAATGAGCAGTTCTTC. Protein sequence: CASSFQSGANNEQFF.

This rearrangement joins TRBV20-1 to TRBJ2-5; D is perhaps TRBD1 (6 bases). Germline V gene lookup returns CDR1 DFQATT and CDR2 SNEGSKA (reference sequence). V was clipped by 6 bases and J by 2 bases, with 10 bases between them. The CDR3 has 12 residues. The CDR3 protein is CSANDRQETQYF. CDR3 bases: TGCAGTGCGAACGACAGGCAAGAGACCCAGTACTTC.

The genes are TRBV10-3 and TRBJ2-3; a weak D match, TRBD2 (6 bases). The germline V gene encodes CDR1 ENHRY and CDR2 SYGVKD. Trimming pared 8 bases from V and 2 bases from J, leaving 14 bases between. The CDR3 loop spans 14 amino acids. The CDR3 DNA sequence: TGTGCCATCTCCGTTAGCGGTCACACAGATACGCAGTATTTT. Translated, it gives CAISVSGHTDTQYF.

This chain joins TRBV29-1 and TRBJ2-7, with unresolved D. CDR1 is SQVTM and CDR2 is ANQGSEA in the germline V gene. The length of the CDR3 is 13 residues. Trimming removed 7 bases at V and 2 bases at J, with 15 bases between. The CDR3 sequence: CSARHGKTYEQYF. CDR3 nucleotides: TGCAGCGCCCGACACGGTAAAACCTACGAGCAGTACTTC.

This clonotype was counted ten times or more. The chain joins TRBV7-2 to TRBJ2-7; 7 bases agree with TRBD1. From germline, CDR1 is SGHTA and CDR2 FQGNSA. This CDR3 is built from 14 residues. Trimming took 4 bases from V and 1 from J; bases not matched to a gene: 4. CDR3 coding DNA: TGTGCCAGCAGCTCAGACAGGGTGTCCTACGAGCAGTACTTC. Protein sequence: CASSSDRVSYEQYF.

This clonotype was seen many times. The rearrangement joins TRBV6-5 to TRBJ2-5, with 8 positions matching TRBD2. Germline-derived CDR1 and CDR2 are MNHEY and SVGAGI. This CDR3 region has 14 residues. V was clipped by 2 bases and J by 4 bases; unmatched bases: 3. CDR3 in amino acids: CASSYGRGGETQYF. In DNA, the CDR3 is TGTGCCAGCAGTTACGGACGGGGGGGAGAGACCCAGTACTTC.

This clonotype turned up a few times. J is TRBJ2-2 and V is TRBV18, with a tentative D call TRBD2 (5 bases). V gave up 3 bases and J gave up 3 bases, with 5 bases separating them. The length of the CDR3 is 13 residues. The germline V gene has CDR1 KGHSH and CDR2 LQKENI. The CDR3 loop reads CASSPEDTGELFF. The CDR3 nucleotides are TGTGCCAGCTCACCGGAGGACACCGGGGAGCTGTTTTTT.

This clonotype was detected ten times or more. CDR3 sequence: CASSLAPGGQAGELFF. The DNA for the CDR3 is TGTGCCAGCAGCTTGGCCCCTGGTGGGCAGGCCGGGGAGCTGTTTTTT. The chain links TRBV5-5 to TRBJ2-2; D is unresolved. V was cut by 0 bases and J by 6 bases, with 15 bases left in between. CDR3 length: 16 residues. Germline CDR1 is SGHKS and CDR2 is YYEKEE (reference sequence).

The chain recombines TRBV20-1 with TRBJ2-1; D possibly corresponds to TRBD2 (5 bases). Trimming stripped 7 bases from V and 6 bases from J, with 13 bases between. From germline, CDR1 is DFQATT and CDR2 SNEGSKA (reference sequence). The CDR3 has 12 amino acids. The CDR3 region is CSVSRSGNEQFF. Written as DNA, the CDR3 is TGCAGTGTATCGAGGAGCGGCAATGAGCAGTTCTTC.

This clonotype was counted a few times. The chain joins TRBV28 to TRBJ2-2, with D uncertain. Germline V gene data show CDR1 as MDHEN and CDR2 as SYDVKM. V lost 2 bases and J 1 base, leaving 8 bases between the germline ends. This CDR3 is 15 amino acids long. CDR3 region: CASSLVPGNTGELFF. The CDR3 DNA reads TGTGCCAGCAGTTTAGTTCCTGGGAACACCGGGGAGCTGTTTTTT.

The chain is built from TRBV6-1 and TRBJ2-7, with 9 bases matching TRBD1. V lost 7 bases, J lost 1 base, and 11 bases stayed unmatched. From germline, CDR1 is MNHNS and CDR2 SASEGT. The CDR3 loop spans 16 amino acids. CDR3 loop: CASTPPPGTGSYEQYF. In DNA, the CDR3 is TGTGCCAGCACTCCCCCCCCGGGGACAGGGTCCTACGAGCAGTACTTC.

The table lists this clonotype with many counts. The CDR3, as DNA: TGCGCCAGCAGTCTACGGACATTGAACACTGAAGCTTTCTTT. This translates into CASSLRTLNTEAFF. The genes are TRBV5-1 and TRBJ1-1; weak D call: TRBD1 (5 bases). Deletions cut 5 bases from V and 0 bases from J, with 11 bases between. Germline CDR1 reads SGHRS; CDR2 reads YFSETQ. This CDR3 is built from 14 residues.

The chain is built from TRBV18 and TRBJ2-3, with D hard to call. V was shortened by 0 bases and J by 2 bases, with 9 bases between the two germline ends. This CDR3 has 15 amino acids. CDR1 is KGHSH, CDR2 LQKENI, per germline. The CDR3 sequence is CASSPPTMLTDTQYF. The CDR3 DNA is TGTGCCAGCTCACCACCGACGATGCTCACAGATACGCAGTATTTT.

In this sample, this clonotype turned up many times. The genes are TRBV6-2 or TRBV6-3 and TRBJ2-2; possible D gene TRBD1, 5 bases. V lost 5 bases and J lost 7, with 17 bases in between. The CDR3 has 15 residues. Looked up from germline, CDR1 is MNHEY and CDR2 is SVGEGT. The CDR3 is CASSDPTEMGGELFF. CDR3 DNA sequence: TGTGCCAGCAGTGACCCGACAGAGATGGGCGGGGAGCTGTTTTTT.

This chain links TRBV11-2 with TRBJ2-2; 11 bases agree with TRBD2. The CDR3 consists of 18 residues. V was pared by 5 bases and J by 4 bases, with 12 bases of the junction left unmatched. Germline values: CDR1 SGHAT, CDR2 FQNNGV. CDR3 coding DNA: TGTGCCAGCAGCAACAGCGTAGCGGGAGGGCCGTTCACCGGGGAGCTGTTTTTT. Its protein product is CASSNSVAGGPFTGELFF.

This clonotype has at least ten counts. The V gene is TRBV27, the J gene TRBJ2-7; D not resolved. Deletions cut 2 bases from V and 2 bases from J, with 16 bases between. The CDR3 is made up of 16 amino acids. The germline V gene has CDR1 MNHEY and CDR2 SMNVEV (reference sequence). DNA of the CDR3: TGTGCCAGCAGTTTAGGGCCAAGGGATGTTCCCTACGAGCAGTACTTC. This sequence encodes CASSLGPRDVPYEQYF.

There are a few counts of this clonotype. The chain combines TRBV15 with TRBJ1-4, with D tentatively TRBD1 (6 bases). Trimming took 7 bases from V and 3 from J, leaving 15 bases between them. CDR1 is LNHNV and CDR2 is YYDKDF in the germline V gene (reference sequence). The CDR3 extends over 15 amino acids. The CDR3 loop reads CATTIKQGANEKLFF. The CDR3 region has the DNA TGTGCCACCACTATTAAACAGGGCGCTAATGAAAAACTGTTTTTT.

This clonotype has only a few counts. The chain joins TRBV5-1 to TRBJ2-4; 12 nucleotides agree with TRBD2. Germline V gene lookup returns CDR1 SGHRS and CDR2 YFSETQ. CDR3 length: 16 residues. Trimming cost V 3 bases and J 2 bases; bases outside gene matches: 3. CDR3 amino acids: CASSYGLAGSKNIQYF. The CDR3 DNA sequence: TGCGCCAGCAGCTACGGACTAGCGGGATCCAAAAACATTCAGTACTTC.